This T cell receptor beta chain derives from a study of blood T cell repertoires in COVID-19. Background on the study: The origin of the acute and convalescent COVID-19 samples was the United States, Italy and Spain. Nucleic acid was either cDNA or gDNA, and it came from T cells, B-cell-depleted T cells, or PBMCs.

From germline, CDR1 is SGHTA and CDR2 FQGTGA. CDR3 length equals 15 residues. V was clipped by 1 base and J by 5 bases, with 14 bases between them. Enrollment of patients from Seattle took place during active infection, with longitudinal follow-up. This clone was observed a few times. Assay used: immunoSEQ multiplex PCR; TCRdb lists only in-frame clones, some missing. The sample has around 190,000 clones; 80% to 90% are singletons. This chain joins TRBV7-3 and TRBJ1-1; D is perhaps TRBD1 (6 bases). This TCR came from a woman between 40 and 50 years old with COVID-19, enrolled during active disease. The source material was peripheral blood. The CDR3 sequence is CASSLKGGPPTEAFF. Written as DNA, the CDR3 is TGTGCCAGCAGCTTAAAGGGGGGGCCCCCGACTGAAGCTTTCTTT.